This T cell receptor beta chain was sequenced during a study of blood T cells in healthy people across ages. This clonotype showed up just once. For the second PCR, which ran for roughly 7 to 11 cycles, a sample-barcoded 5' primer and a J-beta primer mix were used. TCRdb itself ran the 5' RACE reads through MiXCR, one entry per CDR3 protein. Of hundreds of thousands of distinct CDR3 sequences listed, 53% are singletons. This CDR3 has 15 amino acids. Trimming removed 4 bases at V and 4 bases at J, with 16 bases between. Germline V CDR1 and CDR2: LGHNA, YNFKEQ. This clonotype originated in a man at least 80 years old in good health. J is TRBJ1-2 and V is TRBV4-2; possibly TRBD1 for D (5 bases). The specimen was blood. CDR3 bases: TGTGCCAGCAGCCGAGATGGCGGGCAGGGCTATGGCTACACCTTC. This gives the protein CASSRDGGQGYGYTF.